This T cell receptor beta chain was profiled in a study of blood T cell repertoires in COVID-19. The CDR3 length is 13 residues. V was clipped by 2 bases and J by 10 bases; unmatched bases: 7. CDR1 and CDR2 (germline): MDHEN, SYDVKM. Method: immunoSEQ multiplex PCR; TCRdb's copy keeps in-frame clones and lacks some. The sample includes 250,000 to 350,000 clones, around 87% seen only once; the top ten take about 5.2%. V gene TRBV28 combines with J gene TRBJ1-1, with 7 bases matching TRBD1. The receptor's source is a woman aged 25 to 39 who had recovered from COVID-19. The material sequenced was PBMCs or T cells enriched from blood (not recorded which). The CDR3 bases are TGTGCCAGCAGTTTAGCCGACAGGGTGTCAGCTTTCTTT. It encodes CASSLADRVSAFF.